These T cell receptor beta chains were read from a single sample in a study of Ad26.COV2.S vaccination and SARS-CoV-2 variants. This table comes from immunoSEQ multiplex PCR, and its TCRdb copy is limited to in-frame clones, with some not included. The top ten clones hold around 13% of a sample with approximately 480,000 clones, approximately 88% of them seen once. Source: peripheral blood, taken in a trial of Ad26.COV2.S vaccine versus placebo. These receptors came from a person between 18 and 60 years old who received the Ad26.COV2.S COVID-19 vaccine or a placebo. CDR3s include the opening cysteine and the closing phenylalanine or tryptophan. The order of the fields is clone size, J gene, V gene, D gene, CDR3 DNA, CDR3 protein. A D gene is named only where the DNA matches it firmly. A clone size is listed for some rows: how often the clone was seen (once, few, many), or a class if it is expanded.

clone_size: NA; j_call: TRBJ2-7; v_call: TRBV6-2/TRBV6-3; d_call: NA; cdr3_nt: TGTGCCAGCAGCCAGTTACACGAGCAGTACTTC; cdr3_aa: CASSQLHEQYF
clone_size: NA; j_call: TRBJ1-2; v_call: TRBV19; d_call: NA; cdr3_nt: TGTGCCAGTAGTATGGAGGTTTTGTCCTATGGCTACACCTTC; cdr3_aa: CASSMEVLSYGYTF
clone_size: few; j_call: TRBJ2-7; v_call: TRBV30; d_call: TRBD2; cdr3_nt: TGTGCCTGGACTAGCGGGAGGTACGAGCAGTACTTC; cdr3_aa: CAWTSGRYEQYF
clone_size: NA; j_call: TRBJ2-3; v_call: TRBV15; d_call: NA; cdr3_nt: TGTGCCACCAGCAGGGGGCGGGGATGGGATAGCACAGATACGCAGTATTTT; cdr3_aa: CATSRGRGWDSTDTQYF
clone_size: NA; j_call: TRBJ1-1; v_call: TRBV4-3; d_call: NA; cdr3_nt: TGCGCCAGCAGCCATTATTCGGGTGAAGCTTTCTTT; cdr3_aa: CASSHYSGEAFF
clone_size: NA; j_call: TRBJ2-3; v_call: TRBV6-1; d_call: TRBD2; cdr3_nt: TGTGCCAGCAGTGAACGCGCGGGAGGGTCCACAGATACGCAGTATTTT; cdr3_aa: CASSERAGGSTDTQYF
clone_size: NA; j_call: TRBJ2-4; v_call: TRBV7-2; d_call: TRBD2; cdr3_nt: TGTGCCAGCAGCTTAGCTAGCGGGAGTGGCGAAAACATTCAGTACTTC; cdr3_aa: CASSLASGSGENIQYF
clone_size: once; j_call: TRBJ2-1; v_call: TRBV28; d_call: NA; cdr3_nt: TGTGCCAGCACCCAGCTCCCCCGGGGGAATGAGCAGTTCTTC; cdr3_aa: CASTQLPRGNEQFF
clone_size: NA; j_call: TRBJ2-7; v_call: TRBV7-2; d_call: TRBD1; cdr3_nt: TGTGCCAGCAGCTTAGCCGCAGGGGGAAGAGCCTACGAGCAGTACTTC; cdr3_aa: CASSLAAGGRAYEQYF
clone_size: NA; j_call: TRBJ2-3; v_call: TRBV10-3; d_call: TRBD2; cdr3_nt: TGTGCCATCAGGGGGACTAGCGGGGTTTCAGATACGCAGTATTTT; cdr3_aa: CAIRGTSGVSDTQYF
clone_size: NA; j_call: TRBJ2-1; v_call: TRBV9; d_call: TRBD2; cdr3_nt: TGTGCCAGCAGCGCGAGGCCGGGTCAACTAGCGGGAGGGGAGGATGAGCAGTTCTTC; cdr3_aa: CASSARPGQLAGGEDEQFF
clone_size: NA; j_call: TRBJ2-5; v_call: TRBV4-1; d_call: NA; cdr3_nt: TGCGCCAGCAGCCCACGGGACCTCAGAACCCAGTACTTC; cdr3_aa: CASSPRDLRTQYF
clone_size: few; j_call: TRBJ2-1; v_call: TRBV27; d_call: TRBD2; cdr3_nt: TGTGCCAGCAGTTTGACTAGCGGAGGGGGGAGTGAGCAGTTCTTC; cdr3_aa: CASSLTSGGGSEQFF
clone_size: NA; j_call: TRBJ2-1; v_call: TRBV6-5; d_call: TRBD1; cdr3_nt: TGTGCCAGCAAGAGGACAGGGTCCTACAATGAGCAGTTCTTC; cdr3_aa: CASKRTGSYNEQFF
clone_size: few; j_call: TRBJ2-6; v_call: TRBV5-1; d_call: NA; cdr3_nt: TGCGCCAGCAGCTTGGTCGTGGCGTCTGGGGCCAACGTCCTGACTTTC; cdr3_aa: CASSLVVASGANVLTF
clone_size: NA; j_call: TRBJ2-1; v_call: TRBV3-1/TRBV3-2; d_call: NA; cdr3_nt: TGTGCCAGCAGCCAAAACCTGGGGGACGGTGAGCAGTTCTTC; cdr3_aa: CASSQNLGDGEQFF
clone_size: once; j_call: TRBJ2-1; v_call: TRBV30; d_call: TRBD2; cdr3_nt: TGTGCCTGGAGTGTACCCACTAGCGGGCGCAATGAGCAGTTCTTC; cdr3_aa: CAWSVPTSGRNEQFF
clone_size: NA; j_call: TRBJ1-2; v_call: TRBV24-1; d_call: NA; cdr3_nt: TGTGCCACCAGCGGATCGGCGGACGCCCGGACCTATGGCTACACCTTC; cdr3_aa: CATSGSADARTYGYTF
clone_size: NA; j_call: TRBJ1-2; v_call: TRBV7-9; d_call: NA; cdr3_nt: TGTGCCAGCAGCTTCGGGCCGAACTATGGCTACACCTTC; cdr3_aa: CASSFGPNYGYTF
clone_size: NA; j_call: TRBJ2-1; v_call: TRBV4-3; d_call: NA; cdr3_nt: TGCGCCAGCAGCCAAGAAGGCAGCAGGGGGGCCTACAATGAGCAGTTCTTC; cdr3_aa: CASSQEGSRGAYNEQFF
clone_size: NA; j_call: TRBJ2-7; v_call: TRBV4-2; d_call: NA; cdr3_nt: TGTGCCAGCAGCCCGACGTTACAGCAGCGCGAGCAGTACTTC; cdr3_aa: CASSPTLQQREQYF
clone_size: NA; j_call: TRBJ2-1; v_call: TRBV5-1; d_call: TRBD2; cdr3_nt: TGCGCCAGCAGCGCTAGCGGCCCCTGGGGGCAGTTCTTC; cdr3_aa: CASSASGPWGQFF
clone_size: NA; j_call: TRBJ2-7; v_call: TRBV4-2; d_call: NA; cdr3_nt: TGTGCCAGCAGCCAAGCGCCCGGAAGCTCCTACGAGCAGTACTTC; cdr3_aa: CASSQAPGSSYEQYF
clone_size: few; j_call: TRBJ2-7; v_call: TRBV27; d_call: NA; cdr3_nt: TGTGCCAGCAGTTTACGGGAAGCGGGTTACGAGCAGTACTTC; cdr3_aa: CASSLREAGYEQYF
clone_size: NA; j_call: TRBJ2-1; v_call: TRBV7-3; d_call: NA; cdr3_nt: TGTGCCAGCAGCCTAGGACTGAGCAATGAGCAGTTCTTC; cdr3_aa: CASSLGLSNEQFF
clone_size: NA; j_call: TRBJ2-1; v_call: TRBV2; d_call: NA; cdr3_nt: TGTGCCAGCAGTGTTATAAGGGATGAGCAGTTCTTC; cdr3_aa: CASSVIRDEQFF
clone_size: NA; j_call: TRBJ1-1; v_call: TRBV28; d_call: TRBD1; cdr3_nt: TGTGCCAGCAGTCGCCTAACAGGGGGCGCCGTAACTGAAGCTTTCTTT; cdr3_aa: CASSRLTGGAVTEAFF
clone_size: NA; j_call: TRBJ2-7; v_call: TRBV27; d_call: NA; cdr3_nt: TGTGCCAGCAGGAGAACCCAGAGGGACGAGCAGTACTTC; cdr3_aa: CASRRTQRDEQYF
clone_size: NA; j_call: TRBJ2-2; v_call: TRBV7-2; d_call: TRBD1; cdr3_nt: TGTGCCAGCAGCCGGGACAGGGCGAGTTTCGGGGAGCTGTTTTTT; cdr3_aa: CASSRDRASFGELFF
clone_size: NA; j_call: TRBJ2-1; v_call: TRBV28; d_call: TRBD2; cdr3_nt: TGTGCCAGCAGTGTTAGCGGGAGTTTTGACAATGAGCAGTTCTTC; cdr3_aa: CASSVSGSFDNEQFF
clone_size: few; j_call: TRBJ1-1; v_call: TRBV19; d_call: NA; cdr3_nt: TGTGCCAGTAATAGAGGGAGGAATACTGAAGCTTTCTTT; cdr3_aa: CASNRGRNTEAFF
clone_size: NA; j_call: TRBJ2-2; v_call: TRBV24-1; d_call: NA; cdr3_nt: TGTGCCACTTCGGGACGGAACACCGGGGAGCTGTTTTTT; cdr3_aa: CATSGRNTGELFF
clone_size: NA; j_call: TRBJ2-1; v_call: TRBV30; d_call: NA; cdr3_nt: TGTGCCTGGAGTGTTCGGGTTGGAGCCTACAATGAGCAGTTCTTC; cdr3_aa: CAWSVRVGAYNEQFF
clone_size: once; j_call: TRBJ2-3; v_call: TRBV6-4; d_call: NA; cdr3_nt: TGTGCCAGCAGTCCCCGAGGGGCGGGCAGCACAGATACGCAGTATTTT; cdr3_aa: CASSPRGAGSTDTQYF
clone_size: NA; j_call: TRBJ1-5; v_call: TRBV29-1; d_call: TRBD1; cdr3_nt: TGCAGCGTTTCGGGACAGGGCTACAATCAGCCCCAGCATTTT; cdr3_aa: CSVSGQGYNQPQHF
clone_size: NA; j_call: TRBJ2-1; v_call: TRBV15; d_call: TRBD2; cdr3_nt: TGTGCCACCAGCAGTAGCGGGAGGGGGAATGAGCAGTTCTTC; cdr3_aa: CATSSSGRGNEQFF
clone_size: NA; j_call: TRBJ2-2; v_call: TRBV5-1; d_call: NA; cdr3_nt: TGCGCCAGCAGCTTGCTGGACTTGAACACCGGGGAGCTGTTTTTT; cdr3_aa: CASSLLDLNTGELFF
clone_size: NA; j_call: TRBJ1-2; v_call: TRBV30; d_call: NA; cdr3_nt: TGTGCCTGGTCTCCGGGACGGAACTATGGCTACACCTTC; cdr3_aa: CAWSPGRNYGYTF
clone_size: NA; j_call: TRBJ1-2; v_call: TRBV28; d_call: NA; cdr3_nt: TGTGCCAGCAGCCCTGACCCAAAACGTGGCTACACCTTC; cdr3_aa: CASSPDPKRGYTF
clone_size: NA; j_call: TRBJ1-2; v_call: TRBV7-9; d_call: NA; cdr3_nt: TGTGCCAGCAGCTTAACTAACTATGGCTACACCTTC; cdr3_aa: CASSLTNYGYTF
clone_size: few; j_call: TRBJ2-3; v_call: TRBV27; d_call: TRBD2; cdr3_nt: TGTGCCAGCACACCCGGACTAGCGGGAATTGGAATACACACAGATACGCAGTATTTT; cdr3_aa: CASTPGLAGIGIHTDTQYF
clone_size: NA; j_call: TRBJ2-7; v_call: TRBV29-1; d_call: TRBD1; cdr3_nt: TGCAGCGTTGAAACCGGGACAGGGTCCCCCTACGAGCAGTACTTC; cdr3_aa: CSVETGTGSPYEQYF
clone_size: once; j_call: TRBJ2-5; v_call: TRBV5-1; d_call: TRBD1; cdr3_nt: TGCGCCACCTCCACCGGGGGACAGGTAGAAGAGACCCAGTACTTC; cdr3_aa: CATSTGGQVEETQYF
clone_size: NA; j_call: TRBJ2-2; v_call: TRBV6-1; d_call: TRBD1; cdr3_nt: TGTGCCAGCAGTGAAGGGCAGGGGGCGATCGGGGAGCTGTTTTTT; cdr3_aa: CASSEGQGAIGELFF
clone_size: NA; j_call: TRBJ2-1; v_call: TRBV7-6; d_call: TRBD1; cdr3_nt: TGTGCCAGCAGCCTCCGGACAGGGGGCGCTTTTAATGAGCAGTTCTTC; cdr3_aa: CASSLRTGGAFNEQFF
clone_size: once; j_call: TRBJ1-5; v_call: TRBV6-5; d_call: NA; cdr3_nt: TGTGCCAGCTTCGGGTGGGATCAGCCCCAGCATTTT; cdr3_aa: CASFGWDQPQHF
clone_size: NA; j_call: TRBJ2-5; v_call: TRBV7-8; d_call: TRBD1; cdr3_nt: TGTGCCAGCAGCGCGGACAGGGGAGGGACCCAGTACTTC; cdr3_aa: CASSADRGGTQYF
clone_size: NA; j_call: TRBJ1-5; v_call: TRBV6-7; d_call: NA; cdr3_nt: TGTGCCAGCAGCCCGGGCGTGGGATTCGTGAATCAGCCCCAGCATTTT; cdr3_aa: CASSPGVGFVNQPQHF
clone_size: NA; j_call: TRBJ2-1; v_call: TRBV7-2; d_call: NA; cdr3_nt: TGTGCCAGCAGCACCGGCGGGTCCCGTGGGGATGAGCAGTTCTTC; cdr3_aa: CASSTGGSRGDEQFF
clone_size: few; j_call: TRBJ2-1; v_call: TRBV7-2; d_call: NA; cdr3_nt: TGTGCCAGCAGCTTAGATTATCCCTCCTACAATGAGCAGTTCTTC; cdr3_aa: CASSLDYPSYNEQFF
clone_size: NA; j_call: TRBJ2-5; v_call: TRBV5-4; d_call: TRBD2; cdr3_nt: TGTGCCAGCAGCTTGGATCCGGGAGGAGAGACCCAGTACTTC; cdr3_aa: CASSLDPGGETQYF
clone_size: NA; j_call: TRBJ2-3; v_call: TRBV10-3; d_call: NA; cdr3_nt: TGTGCCATCAGTGAGGCGGATAGCGGCGGAGATACGCAGTATTTT; cdr3_aa: CAISEADSGGDTQYF
clone_size: NA; j_call: TRBJ2-1; v_call: TRBV27; d_call: TRBD2; cdr3_nt: TGTGCCAGCAGTAACCTACATTCTAGCGGGAGGGGGGCTTCCTACAATGAGCAGTTCTTC; cdr3_aa: CASSNLHSSGRGASYNEQFF
clone_size: once; j_call: TRBJ2-2; v_call: TRBV5-1; d_call: TRBD2; cdr3_nt: TGCGCCAGCAGCTCCTCACCCCACCGGACTAGCGGGAGTAAGACCGGGGAGCTGTTTTTT; cdr3_aa: CASSSSPHRTSGSKTGELFF
clone_size: NA; j_call: TRBJ1-1; v_call: TRBV7-9; d_call: NA; cdr3_nt: TGTGCCAGCAGCCCCAGGGGGAACACTGAAGCTTTCTTT; cdr3_aa: CASSPRGNTEAFF
clone_size: NA; j_call: TRBJ1-4; v_call: TRBV27; d_call: TRBD1; cdr3_nt: TGTGCCAGCAGTCCCGGACAGGGATGGGGTGAAAAACTGTTTTTT; cdr3_aa: CASSPGQGWGEKLFF
clone_size: NA; j_call: TRBJ2-5; v_call: TRBV19; d_call: TRBD1; cdr3_nt: TGTGCCAGTAGTCGGACAGGGGAGGGAGAGACCCAGTACTTC; cdr3_aa: CASSRTGEGETQYF